This TCR beta chain was obtained from a study of cytomegalovirus exposure and HLA in healthy donors. Study-level findings and limits: After further analysis at a later stage, 16,951 TCR beta sequences were associated with HLA alleles at 0.05 false discovery rate.

Amplification used 60 Vbeta primers and 13 Jbeta primers. This table comes from immunoSEQ multiplex PCR, and its TCRdb copy is limited to in-frame clones, with some not included. The table includes about 83,000 clones, 81% detected once. Remarks on this clone: The antigen is unknown.

The length of the CDR3 is 15 residues. Germline values: CDR1 SGHDT, CDR2 YYEEEE. Trimming cost V 3 bases and J 8 bases, with 19 bases left between them. Sequenced material: PBMCs. V gene TRBV5-6 combines with J gene TRBJ2-3; no clear D. The TCR originated in a woman aged 25 to 39 in good health and CMV-seronegative. CDR3 region: CASSSVWRDSSTQYF. In DNA form, the CDR3 reads TGTGCCAGCAGCTCTGTGTGGAGAGATAGTAGTACGCAGTATTTT.